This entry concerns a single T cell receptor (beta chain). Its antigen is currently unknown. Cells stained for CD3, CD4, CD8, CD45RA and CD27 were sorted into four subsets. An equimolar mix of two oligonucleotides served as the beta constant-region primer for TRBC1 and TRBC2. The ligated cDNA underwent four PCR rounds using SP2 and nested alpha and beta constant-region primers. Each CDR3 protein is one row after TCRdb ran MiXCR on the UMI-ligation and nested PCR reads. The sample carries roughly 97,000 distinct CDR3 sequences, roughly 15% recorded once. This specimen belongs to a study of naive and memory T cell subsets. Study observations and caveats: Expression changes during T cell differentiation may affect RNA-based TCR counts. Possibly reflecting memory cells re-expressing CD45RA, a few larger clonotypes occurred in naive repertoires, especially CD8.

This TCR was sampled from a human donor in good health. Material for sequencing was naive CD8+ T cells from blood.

CDR3 sequence (DNA): TGCGCCAGCGGAAGGGACAGAAGCTCCTACAATGAGCAGTTCTTC. Encoded protein: CASGRDRSSYNEQFF. This chain connects TRBV4-3 to TRBJ2-1, with 7 bases aligning to TRBD1. Germline CDR1 LGHNA, CDR2 YSLEER. The CDR3 consists of 15 residues. V gave up 8 bases and J gave up 0 bases; unmatched junction bases: 7.